This T cell receptor (beta chain) derives from a study of T cell repertoires in cytomegalovirus infection. At the level of the study: It can be stated that public TCR beta signatures indicated CMV infection as well as a matching HLA type.

TCRdb re-analysed the reads in MiXCR, keeping a single row per CDR3 protein. The sample records some 940,000 distinct CDR3 sequences, around 30% being singletons. Broader study findings: Within the response measured ex vivo, HLA-C-restricted CMV-specific TCR beta clonotypes were dominant. Cumulative frequency of public TCR beta families picked out carriers of CMV plus the relevant HLA.

About this clonotype itself: Its antigen is not known. An end of the junction does not agree with germline; a read error may underlie this.

This CDR3 is built from 14 residues. The clonotype comes from a human donor in good health (CMV status not recorded). Some clones in this sample may be carry-over from other donors' samples. The genes are TRBV12-3 or TRBV12-4 and TRBJ2-1; no firm D call. The input for sequencing was cultured CD8+ T cells from PBMCs, taken from culture after CMV antigen stimulation. DNA for the CDR3: TGTGTCAGCAGTTTATTTACAGAGGCCAATGAGCAGTTCTTC. This codes for CVSSLFTEANEQFF.